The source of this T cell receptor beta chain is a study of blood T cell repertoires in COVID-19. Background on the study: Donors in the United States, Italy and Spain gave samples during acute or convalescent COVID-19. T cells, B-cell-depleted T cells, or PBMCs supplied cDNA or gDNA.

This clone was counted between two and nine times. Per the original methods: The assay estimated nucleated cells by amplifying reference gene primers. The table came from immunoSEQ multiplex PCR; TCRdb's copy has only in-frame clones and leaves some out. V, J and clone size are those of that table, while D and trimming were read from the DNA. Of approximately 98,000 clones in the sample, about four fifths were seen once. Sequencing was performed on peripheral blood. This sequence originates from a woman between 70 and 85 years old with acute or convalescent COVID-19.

CDR3 nucleotides: TGTGCCAGCAGGACAACCTTTAGCGGGAGGATCACAGATACGCAGTATTTT. It encodes CASRTTFSGRITDTQYF. The J gene is TRBJ2-3, the V gene TRBV2; 10 nucleotides line up with TRBD2. CDR1 SNHLY and CDR2 FYNNEI come from the germline V gene. Trimming removed 6 bases from V and 2 bases from J; junction bases left unmatched: 11. The CDR3 spans 17 residues.